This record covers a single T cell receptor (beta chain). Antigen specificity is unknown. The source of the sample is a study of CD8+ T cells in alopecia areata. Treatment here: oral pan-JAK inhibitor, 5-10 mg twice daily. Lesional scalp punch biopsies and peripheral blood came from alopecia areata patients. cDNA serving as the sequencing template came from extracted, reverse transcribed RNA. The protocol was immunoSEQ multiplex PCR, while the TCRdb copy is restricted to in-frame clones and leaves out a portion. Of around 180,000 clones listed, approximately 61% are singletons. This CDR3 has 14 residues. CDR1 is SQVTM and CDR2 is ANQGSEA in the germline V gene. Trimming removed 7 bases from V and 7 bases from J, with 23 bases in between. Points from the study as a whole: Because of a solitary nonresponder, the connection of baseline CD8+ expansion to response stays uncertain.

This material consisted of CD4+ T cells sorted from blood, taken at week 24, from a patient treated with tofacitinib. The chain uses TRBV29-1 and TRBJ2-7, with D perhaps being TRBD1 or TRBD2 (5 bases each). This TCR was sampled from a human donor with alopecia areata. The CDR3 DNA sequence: TGCAGCGCGACGGGGCAGGGCAGGTTACAAGAGCAGTACTTC. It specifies CSATGQGRLQEQYF.